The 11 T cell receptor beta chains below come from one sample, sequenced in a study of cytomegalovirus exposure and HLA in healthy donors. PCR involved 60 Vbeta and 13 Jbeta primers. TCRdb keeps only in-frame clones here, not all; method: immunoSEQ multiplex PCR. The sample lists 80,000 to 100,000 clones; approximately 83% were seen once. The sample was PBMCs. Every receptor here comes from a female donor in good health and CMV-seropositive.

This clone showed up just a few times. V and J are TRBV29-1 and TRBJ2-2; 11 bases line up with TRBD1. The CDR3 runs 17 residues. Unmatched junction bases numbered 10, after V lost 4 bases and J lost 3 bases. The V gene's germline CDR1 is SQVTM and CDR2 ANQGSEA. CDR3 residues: CSVAVGQGVGDTGELFF. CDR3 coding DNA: TGCAGCGTTGCCGTGGGACAGGGGGTTGGGGACACCGGGGAGCTGTTTTTT.

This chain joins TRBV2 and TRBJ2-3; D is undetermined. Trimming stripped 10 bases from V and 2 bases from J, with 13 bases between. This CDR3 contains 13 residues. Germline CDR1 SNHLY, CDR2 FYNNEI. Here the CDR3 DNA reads TGTGCCATCCCTCAGTTCTCCACAGATACGCAGTATTTT. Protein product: CAIPQFSTDTQYF.

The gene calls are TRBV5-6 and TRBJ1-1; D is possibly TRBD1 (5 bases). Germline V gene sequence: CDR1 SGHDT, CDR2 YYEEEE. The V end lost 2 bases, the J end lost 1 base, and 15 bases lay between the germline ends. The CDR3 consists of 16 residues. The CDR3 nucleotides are TGTGCCAGCAGCTTAAGTTGGACAACCAGGAACACTGAAGCTTTCTTT. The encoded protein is CASSLSWTTRNTEAFF.

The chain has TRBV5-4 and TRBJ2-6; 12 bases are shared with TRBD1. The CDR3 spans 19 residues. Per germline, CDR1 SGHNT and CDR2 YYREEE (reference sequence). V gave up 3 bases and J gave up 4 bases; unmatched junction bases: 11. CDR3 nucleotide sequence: TGTGCCAGCAGCTCCCGTGGGGGACAGGGGGCGCTGGGGGCCAACGTCCTGACTTTC. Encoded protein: CASSSRGGQGALGANVLTF.

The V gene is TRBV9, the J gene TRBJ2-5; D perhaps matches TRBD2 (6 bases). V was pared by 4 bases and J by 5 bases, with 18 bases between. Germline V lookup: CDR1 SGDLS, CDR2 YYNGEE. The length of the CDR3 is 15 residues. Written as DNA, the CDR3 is TGTGCCAGCAGCCGTTCCGGAGGGAATAGGGAGACCCAGTACTTC. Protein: CASSRSGGNRETQYF.

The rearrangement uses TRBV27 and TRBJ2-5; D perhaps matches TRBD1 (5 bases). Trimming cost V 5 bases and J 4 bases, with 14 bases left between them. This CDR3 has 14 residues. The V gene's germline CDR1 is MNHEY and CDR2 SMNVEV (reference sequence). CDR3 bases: TGTGCCAGCAGTAGACCAGGGCAACTAGAGACCCAGTACTTC. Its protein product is CASSRPGQLETQYF.

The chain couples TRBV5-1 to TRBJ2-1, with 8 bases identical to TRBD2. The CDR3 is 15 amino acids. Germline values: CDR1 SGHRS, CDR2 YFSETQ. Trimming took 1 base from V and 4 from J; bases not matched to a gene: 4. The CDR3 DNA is TGCGCCAGCAGCTTGACTAGCGGATCTTACAATGAGCAGTTCTTC. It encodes CASSLTSGSYNEQFF.

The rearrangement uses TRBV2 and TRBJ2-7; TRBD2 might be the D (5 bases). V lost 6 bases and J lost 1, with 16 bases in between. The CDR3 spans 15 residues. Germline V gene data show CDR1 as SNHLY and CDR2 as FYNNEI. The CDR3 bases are TGTGCCAGCAGCTCCTTGGACGGGGAATCCTACGAGCAGTACTTC. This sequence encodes CASSSLDGESYEQYF.

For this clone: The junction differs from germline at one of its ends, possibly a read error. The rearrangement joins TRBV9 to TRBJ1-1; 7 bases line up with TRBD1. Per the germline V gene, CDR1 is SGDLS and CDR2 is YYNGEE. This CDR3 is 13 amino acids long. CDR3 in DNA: TGTGCCAGCAGCGCGACAGGGAACGCTGAAGCTTTCTTT. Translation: CASSATGNAEAFF.

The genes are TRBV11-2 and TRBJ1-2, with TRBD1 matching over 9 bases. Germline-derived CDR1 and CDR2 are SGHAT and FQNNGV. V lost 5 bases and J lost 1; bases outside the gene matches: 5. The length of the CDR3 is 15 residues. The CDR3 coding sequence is TGTGCCAGCAGCAGTCCGGGACAGGGTAACTATGGCTACACCTTC. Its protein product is CASSSPGQGNYGYTF.

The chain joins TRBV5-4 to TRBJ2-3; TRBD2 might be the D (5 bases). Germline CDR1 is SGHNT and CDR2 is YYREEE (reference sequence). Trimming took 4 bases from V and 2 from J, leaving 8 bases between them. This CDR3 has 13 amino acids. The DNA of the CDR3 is TGTGCCAGCAGCCTGGACTTCACAGATACGCAGTATTTT. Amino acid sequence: CASSLDFTDTQYF.